These 9 T cell receptor beta chains originate from one sample sequenced in a study of shared clonotypes between healthy human individuals. Sequenced by immunoSEQ multiplex PCR; TCRdb stores in-frame clones only, minus some. The sample has about 2.4 million clones; 80% to 95% are singletons. The sample comprised naive CD4+ T cells from PBMCs. This sample's subset: CD45RA+ positively selected. Every receptor here comes from a man in his late teens or twenties in good health. Some clones in this sample may be carry-over from other donors' samples.

V usage is TRBV19 and J usage is TRBJ1-5, with D tentatively TRBD1 (5 bases). V was trimmed by 5 bases and J by 0 bases, leaving 14 bases between them. Looked up from germline, CDR1 is LNHDA and CDR2 is SQIVND (reference sequence). This CDR3 comprises 16 residues. The CDR3 loop reads CASSAPTGYSNQPQHF. The CDR3 coding sequence is TGTGCCAGTAGTGCCCCAACAGGCTATAGCAATCAGCCCCAGCATTTT.

The chain recombines TRBV5-4 with TRBJ2-5; 8 nucleotides align to TRBD1. This CDR3 region has 15 residues. Germline CDR1 reads SGHNT; CDR2 reads YYREEE (reference sequence). V dropped 1 base and J dropped 4; count of bases not matched to a gene: 6. CDR3 bases: TGTGCCAGCAGCTTGTACCCCGACAGGGGAGAGACCCAGTACTTC. This gives the protein CASSLYPDRGETQYF.

The chain links TRBV11-2 to TRBJ2-5; no reliable D call. Deletions cut 7 bases from V and 5 bases from J, with 11 bases between. The CDR3 covers 12 residues. Per germline, CDR1 SGHAT and CDR2 FQNNGV. The CDR3: CASTAGPETQYF. For the CDR3, the DNA is TGTGCCAGCACCGCAGGTCCGGAGACCCAGTACTTC.

V and J are TRBV5-6 and TRBJ1-4; no clear D. The germline V gene has CDR1 SGHDT and CDR2 YYEEEE. The CDR3 contains 15 residues. Trimming shortened V by 0 bases and J by 4 bases, and 10 bases separated the two germline ends. For the CDR3, the DNA is TGTGCCAGCAGCTTGGTCGGGAACTATAATGAAAAACTGTTTTTT. Its translation: CASSLVGNYNEKLFF.

V gene TRBV5-4 combines with J gene TRBJ1-5, with unresolved D. Germline V CDR1 and CDR2: SGHNT, YYREEE (reference sequence). The CDR3 totals 14 residues. Trimming stripped 0 bases from V and 4 bases from J, with 8 bases between. In nucleotides, the CDR3 is TGTGCCAGCAGCTTGGGAGGGTTAAATCAGCCCCAGCATTTT. Residues: CASSLGGLNQPQHF.

The J gene is TRBJ1-1, the V gene TRBV10-3, with D uncertain. V lost 4 bases, J lost 6 bases, and 12 bases lay in between. The V gene's germline CDR1 is ENHRY and CDR2 SYGVKD. The length of the CDR3 is 13 residues. CDR3 amino acids: CAISGRRTPEAFF. For the CDR3, the DNA is TGTGCCATCAGTGGACGGAGGACCCCTGAAGCTTTCTTT.

This clone was seen a single time. The rearrangement uses TRBV5-1 and TRBJ2-7; either TRBD1 or TRBD2 may supply D (5 bases each). Germline V gene sequence: CDR1 SGHRS, CDR2 YFSETQ. V was shortened by 4 bases and J by 2 bases, with 13 bases between the two germline ends. The CDR3 covers 14 residues. The CDR3 is CASSLGTKTYEQYF. The CDR3 DNA is TGCGCCAGCAGCCTAGGGACGAAGACCTACGAGCAGTACTTC.

This chain joins TRBV20-1 and TRBJ1-2, with a possible D match to TRBD1 (6 bases). Germline V gene data show CDR1 as DFQATT and CDR2 as SNEGSKA (reference sequence). The CDR3 loop spans 11 amino acids. CDR3 amino acids: CRGAGIYGYTF. As DNA, the CDR3 is TGCAGGGGGGCAGGCATCTATGGCTACACCTTC.

The rearrangement links TRBV6-5 to TRBJ1-2; TRBD1 might be the D (5 bases). This CDR3 spans 13 amino acids. The germline CDR1 and CDR2 sequences are MNHEY and SVGAGI. Trimming left V 2 bases short and J 7 bases short, with 11 bases between. The CDR3 reads CASSYGGSGGYTF. The CDR3 DNA is TGTGCCAGCAGTTACGGGGGTTCGGGTGGCTACACCTTC.